These T cell receptor beta chains were read from a single sample in a study of blood T cell repertoires in COVID-19. The table came from immunoSEQ multiplex PCR; TCRdb's copy has only in-frame clones and leaves some out. The profile shows around 300,000 clones, roughly 90% of them singletons. Sequencing was carried out using PBMCs or T cells enriched from blood (not recorded which). The receptors come from a woman between 50 and 59 years old who had recovered from COVID-19. CDR3s include the opening cysteine and the closing phenylalanine or tryptophan. The D gene is left open where the match is weak. Clone size appears in some rows only: once, few, many, or a class for an expanded clone.

.,.,TRBJ2-3,TRBV18,CASSPPSTSTDTQYF,TGTGCCAGCTCACCACCTTCCACTAGCACAGATACGCAGTATTTT
.,.,TRBJ2-7,TRBV9,CASSVLDTGAYEQYF,TGTGCCAGCAGCGTTTTAGATACAGGCGCCTACGAGCAGTACTTC
once,.,TRBJ2-3,TRBV13,CASSLIGGSSTDTQYF,TGTGCCAGCAGCTTAATAGGGGGTAGCAGCACAGATACGCAGTATTTT
few,.,TRBJ1-2,TRBV4-3,CASSQDPGRAYGYTF,TGCGCCAGCAGCCAAGATCCGGGCAGGGCCTATGGCTACACCTTC
.,.,TRBJ2-1,TRBV7-2,CASSTQPTGISYNEQFF,TGTGCCAGCAGCACGCAACCCACAGGGATCTCCTACAATGAGCAGTTCTTC
.,.,TRBJ2-5,TRBV9,CASSVGPEETQYF,TGTGCCAGCAGCGTAGGTCCTGAAGAGACCCAGTACTTC
.,TRBD1,TRBJ2-7,TRBV5-1,CASSSGQVSSYEQYF,TGCGCCAGCAGCTCGGGACAGGTTTCATCCTACGAGCAGTACTTC
.,.,TRBJ2-2,TRBV18,CASSPHGNTGELFF,TGTGCCAGCTCACCGCACGGGAACACCGGGGAGCTGTTTTTT
.,TRBD1,TRBJ1-5,TRBV6-5,CASSKNRDSNQPQHF,TGTGCCAGCAGTAAAAACCGGGACAGTAATCAGCCCCAGCATTTT
once,TRBD1,TRBJ1-1,TRBV28,CASSSQGAIFLNTEAFF,TGTGCCAGCAGTTCTCAGGGGGCGATTTTTTTGAACACTGAAGCTTTCTTT
.,.,TRBJ2-2,TRBV28,CAAKWGGTGELFF,TGTGCCGCAAAGTGGGGCGGCACCGGGGAGCTGTTTTTT
.,TRBD2,TRBJ2-7,TRBV27,CASSLGLAGAHEQYF,TGTGCCAGCAGTTTAGGCCTAGCGGGAGCCCACGAGCAGTACTTC